This T cell receptor beta chain was found in a study of regulatory dendritic cells for organ transplantation. Overall study results and limits: Between individuals, the alloreactive memory CD8+ T cell pool differed considerably. The most alloreactive TCR clonotypes were found in resting memory CD8+ cells. Naive T cells showed high diversity, memory cells less, memory CD8+ least.

Using immunoSEQ multiplex PCR, the repertoire was profiled, and TCRdb retains in-frame clones only, with some absent. The repertoire holds tens of thousands of clones, with roughly 80% as singletons. The ends were cut back, 1 base at V and 0 bases at J, with 7 bases in the middle. CDR1 and CDR2 (germline): SGHRS, YFSETQ. There are 14 residues in the CDR3. Notes on this clone: Its antigen is still unknown.

Memory T cells were CD45RO+, naive were CD45RA+, sorted by FACS. Sequencing was performed on naive CD4+ T cells from blood. The subset was: CD45RA+ naive T cells. The source of this sequence is a human donor in good health. The gene calls are TRBV5-1 and TRBJ2-5; no clear D. CDR3 sequence reads: CASSLMANQETQYF. The CDR3, as DNA: TGCGCCAGCAGCTTGATGGCCAACCAAGAGACCCAGTACTTC.